The entry below describes one T cell receptor beta chain. The sample comes from a study of control samples from healthy donors and cancer patients. The repertoire was sequenced with immunoSEQ multiplex PCR; TCRdb's copy has only in-frame clones and lacks some. The sample contains about 95,000 clones, approximately 86% of which appear only once. CDR1 is LNHDA, CDR2 SQIVND, per germline (reference sequence). V dropped 2 bases and J dropped 2 bases, with 8 bases sitting between them. CDR3 length: 14 amino acids. The sequence was obtained from a man younger than 45 in good health. The V gene is TRBV19, the J gene TRBJ2-3, with D perhaps matching TRBD1 or TRBD2 (6 bases each). The specimen was blood. CDR3 nucleotide sequence: TGTGCCAGTAGTATACGGGGGCCCACAGATACGCAGTATTTT. Protein sequence: CASSIRGPTDTQYF.